A single T cell receptor beta chain is shown here with its context. Sequence at one end of the junction differs from germline and may be a read error. The data originate from a study of blood T cell repertoires in COVID-19. Study details: Samples taken during acute and convalescent COVID-19 were collected in the United States, Italy and Spain.

Clones were sequenced by immunoSEQ multiplex PCR, and TCRdb holds only the in-frame ones, with some missing. Among fewer than 400,000 clones listed, 90% to 95% were seen once. Germline V gene data show CDR1 as KGHSH and CDR2 as LQKENI. CDR3 size: 14 residues. Sequencing input: PBMCs or T cells enriched from blood (not recorded which). The chain recombines TRBV18 with TRBJ1-3, with a tentative D call TRBD1 (5 bases). The clonotype comes from a woman in her twenties or thirties who had been exposed to COVID-19. CDR3 nucleotides: TGTGCCAGCTTACCAGGGAGCTCTGGAAACACCATATATTTT. It specifies CASLPGSSGNTIYF.